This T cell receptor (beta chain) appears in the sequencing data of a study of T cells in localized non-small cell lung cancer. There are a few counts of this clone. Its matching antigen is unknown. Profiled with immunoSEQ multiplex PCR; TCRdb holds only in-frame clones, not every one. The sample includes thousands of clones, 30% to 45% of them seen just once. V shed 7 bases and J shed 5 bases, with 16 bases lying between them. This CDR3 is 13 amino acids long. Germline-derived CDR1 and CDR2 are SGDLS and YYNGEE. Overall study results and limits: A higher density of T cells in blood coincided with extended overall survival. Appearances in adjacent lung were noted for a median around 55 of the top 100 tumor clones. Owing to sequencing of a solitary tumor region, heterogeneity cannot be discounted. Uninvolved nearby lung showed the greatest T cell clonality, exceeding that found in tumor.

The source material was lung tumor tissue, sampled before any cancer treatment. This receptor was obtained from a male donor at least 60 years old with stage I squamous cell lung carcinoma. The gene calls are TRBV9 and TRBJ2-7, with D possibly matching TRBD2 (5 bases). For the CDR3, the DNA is TGTGCCAGCCGTCAGGCCGGGGTCCACGAGCAGTACTTC. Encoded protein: CASRQAGVHEQYF.